Listed below are T cell receptor beta chains from one sample, sequenced in a study of blood T cell repertoires in COVID-19. Some clones are missing from TCRdb's copy, which holds only in-frame ones; the method was immunoSEQ multiplex PCR. The repertoire holds about 52,000 clones, with 86% as singletons. The specimen was peripheral blood. These receptors all come from an elderly woman with acute or convalescent COVID-19. Each CDR3 is given with its conserved first and last residue. A D gene is named only where the DNA matches it firmly. Clone size, where shown, is once, few, many, or a class for clones that have expanded.

TRBJ1-2	TRBV15	.	.	CATSRDLDPALGYTF	TGTGCCACCAGCAGAGACCTTGATCCTGCGTTGGGCTACACCTTC
TRBJ1-4	TRBV6-5	TRBD1	.	CASKWDRATNEKLFF	TGTGCCAGCAAATGGGACAGGGCAACTAATGAAAAACTGTTTTTT
TRBJ2-5	TRBV7-9	TRBD2	.	CASSLLAGGSETQYF	TGTGCCAGCAGCTTACTAGCGGGGGGGTCGGAGACCCAGTACTTC
TRBJ1-5	TRBV18	TRBD1	once	CASSPRQGEQPQHF	TGTGCCAGCTCACCCCGACAGGGCGAGCAGCCCCAGCATTTT
TRBJ2-5	TRBV5-6	TRBD2	.	CASSFPGLAGVRRETQYF	TGTGCCAGCAGCTTTCCGGGACTAGCGGGAGTTCGTCGAGAGACCCAGTACTTC
TRBJ2-3	TRBV7-6	TRBD2	once	CASSRGLAGGTDTQYF	TGTGCCAGCAGCCGGGGACTAGCGGGAGGGACAGATACGCAGTATTTT
TRBJ2-3	TRBV18	TRBD2	once	CASSPDSGNADTQYF	TGTGCCAGCTCACCGGATAGCGGGAACGCAGATACGCAGTATTTT
TRBJ2-1	TRBV30	.	.	CAWSVYRPSYNEQFF	TGTGCCTGGAGTGTCTACAGGCCCAGCTACAATGAGCAGTTCTTC
TRBJ2-1	TRBV19	TRBD2	.	CASTPAPISGGPYNEQFF	TGTGCCAGTACTCCGGCCCCTATTAGCGGGGGGCCCTACAATGAGCAGTTCTTC
TRBJ1-3	TRBV6-5	TRBD1	.	CASRKTGDSGNTIYF	TGTGCCAGCAGGAAGACAGGGGACTCTGGAAACACCATATATTTT
TRBJ1-2	TRBV29-1	TRBD1	.	CSAYKDRATGYTF	TGCAGCGCTTATAAGGACAGGGCAACTGGCTACACCTTC
TRBJ2-1	TRBV19	TRBD2	few	CASSIGLAPNEQFF	TGTGCCAGTAGTATCGGACTAGCGCCCAATGAGCAGTTCTTC
TRBJ1-2	TRBV10-2	TRBD1	once	CASSGGQGGYTF	TGCGCCAGCAGTGGAGGACAGGGAGGCTACACCTTC
TRBJ1-2	TRBV6-5	TRBD1	.	CASSDRANYGYTF	TGTGCCAGCAGCGACAGGGCCAACTATGGCTACACCTTC
TRBJ2-7	TRBV2	.	few	CASSEIEGGYEQYF	TGTGCCAGCAGTGAAATAGAAGGGGGCTACGAGCAGTACTTC
TRBJ2-1	TRBV29-1	.	.	CSVEDLRTERQFF	TGCAGCGTTGAAGATCTTAGGACTGAACGGCAGTTCTTC
TRBJ2-1	TRBV5-6	.	.	CASSLKGIHEQFF	TGTGCCAGCAGCTTGAAGGGGATCCATGAGCAGTTCTTC
TRBJ2-1	TRBV5-1	TRBD1	.	CASSAPGTGVNEQFF	TGCGCCAGCAGCGCCCCCGGGACAGGGGTCAATGAGCAGTTCTTC
TRBJ2-1	TRBV23-1	TRBD2	.	CASNTSGGSYNEQFF	TGCGCCAGCAACACTAGCGGGGGTTCCTACAATGAGCAGTTCTTC
TRBJ2-1	TRBV20-1	.	.	CSASDTYNEQFF	TGCAGTGCTAGTGATACCTACAATGAGCAGTTCTTC
TRBJ2-3	TRBV5-4	TRBD2	.	CASSLAASGHTDTQYF	TGTGCCAGCAGCTTGGCCGCTAGCGGCCACACAGATACGCAGTATTTT
TRBJ1-1	TRBV9	.	.	CASSGPVGGVNTEAFF	TGTGCCAGCAGCGGCCCAGTTGGGGGGGTCAACACTGAAGCTTTCTTT
TRBJ2-7	TRBV27	TRBD1	.	CASSFLGQGSNEQYF	TGTGCCAGCAGTTTCCTAGGACAGGGATCCAACGAGCAGTACTTC
TRBJ1-5	TRBV27	.	.	CASSLTGHLNQPQHF	TGTGCCAGCAGTTTAACGGGACATCTTAATCAGCCCCAGCATTTT
TRBJ1-5	TRBV29-1	.	.	CSVVTGVGQPQHF	TGCAGCGTTGTAACGGGGGTTGGTCAGCCCCAGCATTTT
TRBJ1-3	TRBV7-3	TRBD1	.	CASSPGTGGPGNTIYF	TGTGCCAGCAGCCCCGGGACAGGGGGACCTGGAAACACCATATATTTT
TRBJ2-1	TRBV19	TRBD2	.	CASSSSGGRSYNEQFF	TGTGCCAGTAGTAGTAGCGGGGGGAGGTCCTACAATGAGCAGTTCTTC
TRBJ2-1	TRBV4-2	TRBD1	.	CASSPKGTGSDNEQFF	TGTGCCAGCAGCCCAAAGGGGACAGGGTCCGACAATGAGCAGTTCTTC
TRBJ2-1	TRBV6-1	TRBD2	.	CASSERSSGRTYNEQFF	TGTGCCAGCAGTGAAAGGTCTAGCGGGAGGACATACAATGAGCAGTTCTTC
TRBJ2-7	TRBV28	TRBD1	.	CASSPNQGAGRQYF	TGTGCCAGCAGTCCGAACCAGGGGGCAGGGAGGCAGTACTTC
TRBJ2-4	TRBV29-1	.	.	CSVGWGGLSKNIQYF	TGCAGCGTTGGGTGGGGGGGCCTTTCCAAAAACATTCAGTACTTC
TRBJ2-4	TRBV19	.	.	CASTQPGHANIQYF	TGTGCCAGTACCCAGCCGGGACATGCGAACATTCAGTACTTC
TRBJ1-4	TRBV3-1/TRBV3-2	TRBD1	.	CASSTGQGIREKLFF	TGTGCCAGCAGCACCGGACAGGGAATTCGGGAAAAACTGTTTTTT
TRBJ1-6	TRBV30	.	.	CAWSVGGQSSPLHF	TGTGCCTGGAGTGTCGGGGGGCAGAGTTCACCCCTCCACTTT
TRBJ2-1	TRBV12-3/TRBV12-4	.	.	CASTLDYYNEQFF	TGTGCCAGCACTCTGGACTACTACAATGAGCAGTTCTTC
TRBJ1-1	TRBV7-9	.	once	CASSRDTRGTEAFF	TGTGCCAGCAGCCGGGACACTCGAGGGACTGAAGCTTTCTTT
TRBJ2-1	TRBV3-1/TRBV3-2	TRBD2	.	CASSPGAGLAVGEQFF	TGTGCCAGCAGCCCAGGCGCGGGACTAGCGGTTGGTGAGCAGTTCTTC